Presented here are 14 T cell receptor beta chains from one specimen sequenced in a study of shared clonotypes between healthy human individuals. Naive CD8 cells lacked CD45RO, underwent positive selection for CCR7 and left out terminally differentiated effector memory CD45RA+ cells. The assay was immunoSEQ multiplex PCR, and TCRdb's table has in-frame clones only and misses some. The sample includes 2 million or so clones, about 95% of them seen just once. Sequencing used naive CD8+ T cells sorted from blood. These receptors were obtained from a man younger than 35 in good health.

CDR3 region: CASSFIGLQETQYF. DNA of the CDR3: TGTGCCAGCAGTTTTATTGGGCTACAAGAGACCCAGTACTTC. The rearrangement uses TRBV27 and TRBJ2-5; D is unclear. The V gene's germline CDR1 is MNHEY and CDR2 SMNVEV (reference sequence). The CDR3 is 14 residues long. The germline V and J ends were trimmed by 3 bases and 2 bases, with 10 bases remaining between them.

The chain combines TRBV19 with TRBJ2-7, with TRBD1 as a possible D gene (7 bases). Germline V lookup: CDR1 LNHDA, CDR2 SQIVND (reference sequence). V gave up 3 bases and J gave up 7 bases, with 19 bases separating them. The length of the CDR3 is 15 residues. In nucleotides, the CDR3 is TGTGCCAGTAGTATTCAGGGGCAGGGGGGTGTGGAGCAGTACTTC. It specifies CASSIQGQGGVEQYF.

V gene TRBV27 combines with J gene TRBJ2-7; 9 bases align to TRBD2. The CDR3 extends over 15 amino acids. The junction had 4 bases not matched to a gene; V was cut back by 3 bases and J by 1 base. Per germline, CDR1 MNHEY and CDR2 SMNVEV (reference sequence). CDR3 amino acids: CASSFEAGGSYEQYF. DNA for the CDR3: TGTGCCAGCAGTTTCGAAGCGGGAGGATCCTACGAGCAGTACTTC.

In nucleotides, the CDR3 is TGTGCCAGCAGTTCGGGACTAGTAGGTAATGAGCAGTTCTTC. Translation gives CASSSGLVGNEQFF. The chain employs TRBV27 and TRBJ2-1; 8 bases are shared with TRBD2. The CDR3 consists of 14 residues. Trimming took 4 bases from V and 7 from J; bases not matched to a gene: 6. The germline CDR1 and CDR2 sequences are MNHEY and SMNVEV (reference sequence).

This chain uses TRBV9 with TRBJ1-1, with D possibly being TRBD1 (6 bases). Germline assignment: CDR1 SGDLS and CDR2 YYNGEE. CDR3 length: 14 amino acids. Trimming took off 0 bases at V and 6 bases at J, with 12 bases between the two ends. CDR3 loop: CASSVEGGTPEAFF. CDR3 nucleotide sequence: TGTGCCAGCAGCGTAGAGGGGGGCACCCCTGAAGCTTTCTTT.

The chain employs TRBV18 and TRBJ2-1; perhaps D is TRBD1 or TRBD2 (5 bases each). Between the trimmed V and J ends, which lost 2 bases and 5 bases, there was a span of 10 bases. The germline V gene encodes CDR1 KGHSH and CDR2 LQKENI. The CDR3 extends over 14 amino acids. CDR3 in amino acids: CASSPDGANNEQFF. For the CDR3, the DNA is TGTGCCAGCTCACCAGACGGGGCCAACAATGAGCAGTTCTTC.

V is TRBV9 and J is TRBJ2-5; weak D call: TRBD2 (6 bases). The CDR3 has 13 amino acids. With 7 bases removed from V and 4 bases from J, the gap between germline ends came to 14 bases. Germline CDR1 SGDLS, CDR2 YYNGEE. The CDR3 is CASGGARGETQYF. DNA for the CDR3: TGTGCCAGCGGAGGGGCCCGGGGAGAGACCCAGTACTTC. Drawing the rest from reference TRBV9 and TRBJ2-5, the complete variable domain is DSGVTQTPKHLITATGQRVTLRCSPRSGDLSVYWYQQSLDQGLQFLIQYYNGEERAKGNILERFSAQQFPDLHSELNLSSLELGDSALYFCASGGARGETQYFGPGTRLLVL.

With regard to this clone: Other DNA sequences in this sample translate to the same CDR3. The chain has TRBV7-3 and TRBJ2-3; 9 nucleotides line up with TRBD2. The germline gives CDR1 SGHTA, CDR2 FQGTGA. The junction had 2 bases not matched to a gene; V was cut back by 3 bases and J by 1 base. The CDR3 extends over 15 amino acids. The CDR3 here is CASSLLAGGTDTQYF. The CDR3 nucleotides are TGTGCCAGCAGCTTGTTAGCGGGGGGCACAGATACGCAGTATTTT.

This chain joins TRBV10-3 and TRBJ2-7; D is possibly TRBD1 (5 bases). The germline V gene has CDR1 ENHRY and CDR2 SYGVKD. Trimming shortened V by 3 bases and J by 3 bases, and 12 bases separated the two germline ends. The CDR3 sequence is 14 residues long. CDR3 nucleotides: TGTGCCATCAGTGATCCAGGGAAAAGCTACGAGCAGTACTTC. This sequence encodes CAISDPGKSYEQYF.

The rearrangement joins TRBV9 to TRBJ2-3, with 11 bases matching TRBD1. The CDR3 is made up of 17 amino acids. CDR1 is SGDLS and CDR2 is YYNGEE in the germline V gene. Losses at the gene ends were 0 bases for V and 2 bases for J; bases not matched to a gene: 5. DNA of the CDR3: TGTGCCAGCAGCGTAGCACGGACAGGGGGCCACACAGATACGCAGTATTTT. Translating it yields CASSVARTGGHTDTQYF.

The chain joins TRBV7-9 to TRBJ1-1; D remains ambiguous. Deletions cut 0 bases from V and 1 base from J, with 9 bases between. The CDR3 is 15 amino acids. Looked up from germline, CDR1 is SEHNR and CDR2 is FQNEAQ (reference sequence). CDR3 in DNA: TGTGCCAGCAGCTTAGCGGAATGGTCGAACACTGAAGCTTTCTTT. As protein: CASSLAEWSNTEAFF.

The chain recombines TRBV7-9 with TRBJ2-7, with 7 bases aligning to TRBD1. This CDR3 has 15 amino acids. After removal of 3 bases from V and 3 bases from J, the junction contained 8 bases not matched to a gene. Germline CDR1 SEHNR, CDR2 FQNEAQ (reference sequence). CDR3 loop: CASSFSTGLNYEQYF. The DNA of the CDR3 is TGTGCCAGCAGCTTTTCGACAGGGCTTAACTACGAGCAGTACTTC.

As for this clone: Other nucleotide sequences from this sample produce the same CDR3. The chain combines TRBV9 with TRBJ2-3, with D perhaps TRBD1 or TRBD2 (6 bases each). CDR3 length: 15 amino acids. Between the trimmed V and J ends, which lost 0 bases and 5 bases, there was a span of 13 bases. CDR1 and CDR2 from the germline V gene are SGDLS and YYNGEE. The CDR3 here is CASSVDWGAGDTQYF. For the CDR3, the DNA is TGTGCCAGCAGCGTAGATTGGGGGGCTGGAGATACGCAGTATTTT.

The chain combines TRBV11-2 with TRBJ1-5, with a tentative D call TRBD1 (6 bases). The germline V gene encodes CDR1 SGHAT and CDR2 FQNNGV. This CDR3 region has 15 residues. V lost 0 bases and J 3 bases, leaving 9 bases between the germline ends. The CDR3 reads CASSLDQGSNQPQHF. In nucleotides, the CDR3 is TGTGCCAGCAGCTTAGATCAGGGGTCCAATCAGCCCCAGCATTTT.